This TCR beta chain was obtained from a study of radiotherapy plus CTLA-4 blockade in lung cancer. About the study: Disease control reached 30% to 35%, with objective responses in 15% to 20%. General study results and limits: Radiotherapy was combined with ipilimumab, and tumor-derived TCR clones then expanded in blood. Early blood T cell clone changes and increased post-radiation serum interferon-beta were reportedly the strongest response predictors.

Notes on this clone: Its antigen is unidentified.

Libraries were prepared by immunoSEQ multiplex PCR; TCRdb keeps only in-frame clonotypes and omits some of them. Here the sample spans 84,000 or so clones, around 86% being singletons. Germline trimming cut 3 bases from V and 4 bases from J; bases unmatched to any gene: 14. CDR3 size: 19 residues. The germline CDR1 and CDR2 sequences are MNHEY and SMNVEV (reference sequence). The specimen comprised peripheral blood, sampled from a patient treated with radiotherapy plus ipilimumab. This chain links TRBV27 with TRBJ2-3; 12 bases agree with TRBD1. This receptor was obtained from a human donor with non-small cell lung cancer that progressed on radiotherapy plus ipilimumab. This CDR3 is CASSFGRRTGTGGADTQYF. As DNA, the CDR3 is TGTGCCAGCAGTTTTGGCCGACGGACCGGGACAGGGGGCGCAGATACGCAGTATTTT.